This is a list of T cell receptor beta chains from one sample in a study of T cell clonotyping in hematopoietic cell transplantation. Repertoires were generated with immunoSEQ multiplex PCR, while TCRdb's copy carries only in-frame clones and drops some. Seen here are approximately 8,700 clones, 87% observed once, and the top ten hold about 25%. The specimen was peripheral blood mononuclear cells, collected before stem cell transplant. The receptors shown here come from a woman between 55 and 75 years old with acute myeloid leukemia. Some clones in this sample may be carry-over from other donors' samples. Each CDR3 is given with its conserved first and last residue. The D gene is left open where the match is weak. Clone size appears in some rows only: once, few, many, or a class for an expanded clone.

j_call: TRBJ2-1; d_call: TRBD2; cdr3_length: 13; v_call: TRBV27; clone_size: -; cdr3_aa: CASSLAGGNEQFF; cdr3_nt: TGTGCCAGCAGTCTAGCGGGGGGGAATGAGCAGTTCTTC
j_call: TRBJ2-4; d_call: TRBD1; cdr3_length: 17; v_call: TRBV19; clone_size: -; cdr3_aa: CASSMGQGAGAKNIQYF; cdr3_nt: TGTGCCAGTAGTATGGGACAGGGGGCCGGGGCCAAAAACATTCAGTACTTC
j_call: TRBJ1-4; d_call: -; cdr3_length: 13; v_call: TRBV27; clone_size: -; cdr3_aa: CASSSLSGEKLFF; cdr3_nt: TGTGCCAGCAGTTCCCTATCTGGTGAAAAACTGTTTTTT
j_call: TRBJ1-2; d_call: TRBD1; cdr3_length: 14; v_call: TRBV25-1; clone_size: -; cdr3_aa: CASSARDSGYGYTF; cdr3_nt: TGTGCCAGCAGTGCGAGGGACAGCGGGTATGGCTACACCTTC
j_call: TRBJ2-7; d_call: -; cdr3_length: 12; v_call: TRBV18; clone_size: -; cdr3_aa: CASSTRGNEQYF; cdr3_nt: TGTGCCAGCTCCACCAGGGGAAACGAGCAGTACTTC
j_call: TRBJ2-7; d_call: -; cdr3_length: 12; v_call: TRBV2; clone_size: -; cdr3_aa: CASTSKGYEQYF; cdr3_nt: TGTGCCAGCACTAGTAAGGGGTACGAGCAGTACTTC
j_call: TRBJ1-1; d_call: -; cdr3_length: 14; v_call: TRBV25-1; clone_size: -; cdr3_aa: CASSDSAGATEAFF; cdr3_nt: TGTGCCAGCAGTGACTCAGCGGGGGCCACTGAAGCTTTCTTT
j_call: TRBJ2-2; d_call: -; cdr3_length: 15; v_call: TRBV28; clone_size: once; cdr3_aa: CASSSREFWTGELFF; cdr3_nt: TGTGCCAGCAGTTCCCGGGAGTTTTGGACCGGGGAGCTGTTTTTT
j_call: TRBJ2-6; d_call: TRBD1; cdr3_length: 18; v_call: TRBV9; clone_size: -; cdr3_aa: CASSAGTGPPSGANVLTF; cdr3_nt: TGTGCCAGCAGCGCCGGGACAGGGCCTCCCTCTGGGGCCAACGTCCTGACTTTC
j_call: TRBJ2-3; d_call: -; cdr3_length: 16; v_call: TRBV4-2; clone_size: -; cdr3_aa: CASSQGDISSTDTQYF; cdr3_nt: TGTGCCAGCAGCCAAGGGGACATCTCTAGCACAGATACGCAGTATTTT
j_call: TRBJ2-3; d_call: TRBD2; cdr3_length: 16; v_call: TRBV4-2; clone_size: -; cdr3_aa: CASSQGVAGGEDTQYF; cdr3_nt: TGTGCCAGCAGCCAAGGGGTAGCGGGAGGGGAAGATACGCAGTATTTT
j_call: TRBJ2-3; d_call: TRBD2; cdr3_length: 16; v_call: TRBV5-1; clone_size: -; cdr3_aa: CASSPPLGGPTDTQYF; cdr3_nt: TGCGCCAGCAGCCCCCCTCTGGGAGGGCCTACAGATACGCAGTATTTT
j_call: TRBJ1-1; d_call: -; cdr3_length: 13; v_call: TRBV5-5; clone_size: once; cdr3_aa: CASSLTVNTEAFF; cdr3_nt: TGTGCCAGCAGCTTAACAGTCAACACTGAAGCTTTCTTT
j_call: TRBJ2-7; d_call: -; cdr3_length: 15; v_call: TRBV27; clone_size: -; cdr3_aa: CASSLSRVSPYEQYF; cdr3_nt: TGTGCCAGCAGTTTATCGAGAGTATCCCCCTACGAGCAGTACTTC
j_call: TRBJ2-3; d_call: -; cdr3_length: 17; v_call: TRBV19; clone_size: -; cdr3_aa: CASSIIAASGSTDTQYF; cdr3_nt: TGTGCCAGTAGTATTATTGCGGCGTCAGGAAGCACAGATACGCAGTATTTT
j_call: TRBJ1-2; d_call: TRBD1; cdr3_length: 14; v_call: TRBV19; clone_size: once; cdr3_aa: CASSEGGQGFGYTF; cdr3_nt: TGTGCCAGTAGCGAGGGGGGACAGGGGTTTGGCTACACCTTC
j_call: TRBJ2-3; d_call: -; cdr3_length: 15; v_call: TRBV14; clone_size: few; cdr3_aa: CASSRGTLRADTQYF; cdr3_nt: TGTGCCAGCAGCCGGGGGACACTTAGGGCAGATACGCAGTATTTT
j_call: TRBJ2-7; d_call: TRBD1; cdr3_length: 14; v_call: TRBV30; clone_size: -; cdr3_aa: CAWSQGQANYEQYF; cdr3_nt: TGTGCCTGGAGTCAGGGACAGGCCAACTACGAGCAGTACTTC
j_call: TRBJ2-1; d_call: -; cdr3_length: 17; v_call: TRBV11-2; clone_size: -; cdr3_aa: CASSPRGGQPAYNEQFF; cdr3_nt: TGTGCCAGCAGCCCCAGAGGCGGGCAACCAGCCTACAATGAGCAGTTCTTC
j_call: TRBJ1-1; d_call: -; cdr3_length: 14; v_call: TRBV19; clone_size: -; cdr3_aa: CASSPPDLNTEAFF; cdr3_nt: TGTGCCAGTAGTCCCCCGGACCTAAACACTGAAGCTTTCTTT